This entry describes one T cell receptor beta chain. This record belongs to a study of blood T cell repertoires in COVID-19. The wider study: Both acute and convalescent COVID-19 samples were obtained from the United States, Italy and Spain. Sample material is recorded as cDNA or gDNA derived from T cells, B-cell-depleted T cells, or PBMCs.

In the source study's methods: Using reference gene primer amplification, nucleated cell counts were estimated. Sequencing was performed with immunoSEQ multiplex PCR; in TCRdb, only in-frame clones are kept and a portion is missing. V and J calls and clone size are given by that table; D and trimming were obtained from the DNA. The repertoire holds about 220,000 clones, with about four fifths as singletons. Germline trimming cut 5 bases from V and 1 base from J; bases unmatched to any gene: 14. Germline values: CDR1 SEHNR, CDR2 FQNEAQ (reference sequence). There are 19 residues in the CDR3. The receptor was derived from a woman aged 45-59 years with acute or convalescent COVID-19. Sequenced: peripheral blood. J is TRBJ2-1 and V is TRBV7-9; 10 bases line up with TRBD2. CDR3: CASSPHAGSGRTSYNEQFF. CDR3 DNA: TGTGCCAGCAGCCCGCATGCGGGTAGCGGGAGGACTTCCTACAATGAGCAGTTCTTC.